This TCR beta chain comes out of a study of long-term antiretroviral therapy in people with HIV. General study points: There were no data on ART adherence, viral resistance or therapy changes, a gap that limits inferences about post-ART repertoire changes.

V shed 4 bases and J shed 10 bases, with 14 bases lying between them. This CDR3 spans 13 amino acids. The germline V gene encodes CDR1 MNHNS and CDR2 SASEGT. Sequencing relied on immunoSEQ assay v3.0, run at survey level. Clones were read by immunoSEQ multiplex PCR, and TCRdb kept only the in-frame ones, dropping some. The profile shows about 28,000 clones, approximately 90% of them singletons. Each specimen consisted of roughly 1-11 million cryopreserved PBMC prior to extraction of DNA. With respect to this clone: What it binds is not known.

The TCR originated in a young man with HIV. Specimen: unsorted PBMCs, collected 3.1 years after starting antiretroviral therapy. The chain employs TRBV6-1 and TRBJ2-1; D is tentatively TRBD1 or TRBD2 (5 bases each). The CDR3 bases are TGTGCCAGCAGTGGCGTGGGACGTAAGGAGCAGTTCTTC. It yields the protein CASSGVGRKEQFF.